A single sample gave rise to the 27 T cell receptor beta chains below, sequenced in a study of T cells in Graves' hyperthyroidism and ophthalmopathy. Authors of the study amplified TCR beta CDR3 regions from RNA transcripts. With the HTBI primer set, the TCR CDR3 went through a first round of RT-PCR. TCRdb fed the multiplex PCR reads into MiXCR, producing one record per CDR3 protein. The sample has roughly 840,000 distinct CDR3 sequences, roughly 40% seen once. What was sequenced was blood. The receptors come from a man in his late teens or twenties with Graves' hyperthyroidism.

The chain uses TRBV4-1 and TRBJ1-1; D is ambiguous. The germline gives CDR1 MGHRA, CDR2 YSYEKL. The CDR3 consists of 15 residues. Trimming took off 2 bases at V and 0 bases at J, with 10 bases between the two ends. CDR3 bases: TGCGCCAGCAGCCAAACCCCAAGGGTGAACACTGAAGCTTTCTTT. Translation gives CASSQTPRVNTEAFF.

This clonotype was detected many times. The J gene is TRBJ1-6, the V gene TRBV14, with 11 nucleotides matching TRBD1. In germline, CDR1 is SGHDN, CDR2 FVKESK. Trimming took 4 bases from V and 15 from J; bases not matched to a gene: 2. The CDR3 runs to 12 residues. CDR3 protein: CASSPGQGDLHF. For the CDR3, the DNA is TGTGCCAGCAGCCCGGGACAGGGGGACCTCCACTTT.

For this clonotype: A read error may explain this, as a much larger clone is one base away. The chain is built from TRBV2 and TRBJ1-1, with unresolved D. V was shortened by 6 bases and J by 4 bases, with 12 bases between the two germline ends. The CDR3 is made up of 13 amino acids. Germline CDR1 and CDR2: SNHLY and FYNNEI. CDR3 region: CASSQKGGTEAFF. In DNA, the CDR3 is TGTGCCAGCAGCCAAAAGGGAGGCACTGAAGCTTTCTTT.

The chain employs TRBV2 and TRBJ2-7; D is undetermined. Trimming stripped 9 bases from V and 3 bases from J, with 9 bases between. The V gene's germline CDR1 is SNHLY and CDR2 FYNNEI. The CDR3 length is 11 residues. As DNA, the CDR3 is TGTGCCAGTCTCCGGGTCTACGAGCAGTACTTC. Residues: CASLRVYEQYF. Complete variable domain (other parts from reference TRBV2 and TRBJ2-7): EPEVTQTPSHQVTQMGQEVILRCVPISNHLYFYWYRQILGQKVEFLVSFYNNEISEKSEIFDDQFSVERPDGSNFTLKIRSTKLEDSAMYFCASLRVYEQYFGPGTRLTVT.

This clonotype was recorded at least ten times. The DNA of the CDR3 is TGCAGTGCCGACTACAGGGAGGGCACTGAAGCTTTCTTT. It codes for CSADYREGTEAFF. This sequence joins TRBV20-1 and TRBJ1-1, with TRBD1 as a possible D gene (6 bases). CDR1 and CDR2 from the germline V gene are DFQATT and SNEGSKA (reference sequence). CDR3 size: 13 residues. Trimming took off 6 bases at V and 4 bases at J, with 15 bases between the two ends.

In this sample, this clonotype turned up once. The V call is TRBV7-3, the J call TRBJ2-7; D gene uncertain. V dropped 11 bases and J dropped 5 bases, with 16 bases sitting between them. Germline V lookup: CDR1 SGHTA, CDR2 FQGTGA. The CDR3 runs 12 residues. The CDR3, as DNA: TGTGCCTGGAGTGTCCATTCCGACGAGCAGTACTTC. It translates to CAWSVHSDEQYF.

This clonotype was recorded a few times. The V call is TRBV4-1, the J call TRBJ2-5, with 12 bases lining up with TRBD2. V shed 2 bases, J shed 2 bases, and the junction held 3 bases outside the gene matches. This CDR3 comprises 16 residues. Germline V gives CDR1 MGHRA, CDR2 YSYEKL. CDR3 nucleotide sequence: TGCGCCAGCAGCCAAACCGGACTAGCGGGGCAAGAGACCCAGTACTTC. Translation gives CASSQTGLAGQETQYF.

The sample holds many counts of this clonotype. The genes are TRBV19 and TRBJ1-2; D call uncertain. CDR1 is LNHDA and CDR2 is SQIVND in the germline V gene (reference sequence). The CDR3 totals 13 residues. Trimming cost V 2 bases and J 4 bases, with 8 bases left between them. CDR3 protein: CASSIKGRYGYTF. The DNA for the CDR3 is TGTGCCAGTAGTATAAAGGGTCGCTATGGCTACACCTTC.

Only a few counts were recorded for this clonotype. CDR3 in DNA: TGCGCCAGCACCACCGGGACGGGTGCCTACGAGCAGTACTTC. As protein: CASTTGTGAYEQYF. This chain uses TRBV5-1 with TRBJ2-7; D may be TRBD1 or TRBD2 (5 bases each). Germline-derived CDR1 and CDR2 are SGHRS and YFSETQ. V gave up 6 bases and J gave up 2 bases, with 15 bases separating them. The length of the CDR3 is 14 residues.

This chain links TRBV6-1 with TRBJ1-1, with D unresolved. The germline gives CDR1 MNHNS, CDR2 SASEGT. Deletions cut 5 bases from V and 10 bases from J, with 14 bases between. CDR3 length: 12 amino acids. CDR3 coding DNA: TGTGCCAGCAGTCCGGGAAAGGGTGGAGCTTTCTTT. It specifies CASSPGKGGAFF.

This sequence joins TRBV7-2 and TRBJ1-1; weak D call: TRBD1 (6 bases). Germline-derived CDR1 and CDR2 are SGHTA and FQGNSA. This CDR3 has 13 amino acids. V was cut by 4 bases and J by 8 bases, with 14 bases left in between. As DNA, the CDR3 is TGTGCCAGCAGCTCGACAGGTCTTGGGGAAGCTTTCTTT. Translating it yields CASSSTGLGEAFF.

This clonotype was detected once. A much larger clonotype is one base distant, so this may be a read error. V is TRBV19 and J is TRBJ1-2; 7 nucleotides match TRBD1. Germline loops: CDR1 LNHDA, CDR2 SQIVND (reference sequence). The length of the CDR3 is 13 residues. CDR3 sequence: CANSIEGAGGYTF. CDR3 DNA: TGTGCCAATAGTATCGAGGGGGCTGGAGGCTACACCTTC.

The rearrangement uses TRBV15 and TRBJ1-2; 8 nucleotides align to TRBD1. The CDR3 has 14 residues. The ends lost 6 bases at V and 4 bases at J; junction bases unmatched: 7. The germline CDR1 and CDR2 sequences are LNHNV and YYDKDF (reference sequence). CDR3 sequence reads: CATRDRDLVYGYTF. CDR3 bases: TGTGCCACCAGGGACAGGGACCTCGTCTATGGCTACACCTTC.

This clonotype was detected a few times. The chain employs TRBV19 and TRBJ1-4; a possible D gene is TRBD1 (5 bases). Per germline, CDR1 LNHDA and CDR2 SQIVND (reference sequence). Trimming pared 5 bases from V and 8 bases from J, leaving 15 bases between. CDR3 length: 14 amino acids. The CDR3 reads CASSFAGTVEKLFF. Written as DNA, the CDR3 is TGTGCCAGTAGTTTCGCCGGGACGGTAGAAAAACTGTTTTTT.

This clonotype was seen ten or more times. The chain joins TRBV7-8 to TRBJ1-2; D gene ambiguous. The CDR3 is 13 residues long. The germline V gene encodes CDR1 SGHVS and CDR2 FQNEAQ. Trimming took off 5 bases at V and 4 bases at J, with 11 bases between the two ends. The CDR3 reads CASSPQRVYGYTF. The CDR3 coding sequence is TGTGCCAGCAGCCCACAGCGGGTCTATGGCTACACCTTC.

Comments on this clonotype: One end of the junction fails to match germline, which may point to a read error. This chain uses TRBV7-9 with TRBJ2-2, with D possibly matching TRBD1 (5 bases). This CDR3 spans 13 amino acids. CDR1 is SEHNR and CDR2 is FQNEAQ in the germline V gene (reference sequence). This CDR3 reads CASSIAGPGELFF. Here the CDR3 DNA reads TGCGCCAGCAGCATTGCAGGGCCCGGGGAGCTGTTTTTT.

The chain is built from TRBV6-5 and TRBJ2-3; D unresolved. CDR1 and CDR2 (germline): MNHEY, SVGAGI. V was pared by 2 bases and J by 1 base, with 7 bases between. This CDR3 is built from 14 residues. The DNA of the CDR3 is TGTGCCAGCAGTTACGGGCTAGGCACAGATACGCAGTATTTT. Translation gives CASSYGLGTDTQYF.

In this sample, this clonotype turned up a few times. This sequence joins TRBV7-9 and TRBJ2-7; D perhaps matches TRBD1 (6 bases). V lost 3 bases and J lost 5, with 14 bases in between. The CDR3 has 14 amino acids. Germline V gives CDR1 SEHNR, CDR2 FQNEAQ (reference sequence). Here the CDR3 reads CASSLEDSTNEQYF. Written as DNA, the CDR3 is TGTGCCAGCAGCTTGGAGGACAGCACCAACGAGCAGTACTTC.

The chain joins TRBV2 to TRBJ2-2; D not certain. V dropped 7 bases and J dropped 4 bases, with 16 bases sitting between them. Germline V CDR1 and CDR2: SNHLY, FYNNEI. CDR3 length: 15 amino acids. The CDR3 sequence: CASKLDTLGTGELFF. For the CDR3, the DNA is TGTGCCAGCAAGTTAGATACCCTCGGCACCGGGGAGCTGTTTTTT.

The chain has TRBV10-3 and TRBJ1-4; weak D call: TRBD1 (5 bases). With 4 bases removed from V and 0 bases from J, the gap between germline ends came to 12 bases. The CDR3 loop spans 16 amino acids. CDR1 is ENHRY and CDR2 is SYGVKD in the germline V gene. In DNA form, the CDR3 reads TGTGCCATCAGTGGAGGGACCCTGGCAACTAATGAAAAACTGTTTTTT. It is translated as CAISGGTLATNEKLFF.

This clonotype was seen repeatedly, ten times or more. The chain has TRBV4-1 and TRBJ1-1; no reliable D call. The CDR3 is 13 residues long. With 6 bases removed from V and 3 bases from J, the gap between germline ends came to 11 bases. Per germline, CDR1 MGHRA and CDR2 YSYEKL. The CDR3 is CASSPVEDTEAFF. CDR3 nucleotide sequence: TGCGCCAGCAGTCCGGTTGAGGACACTGAAGCTTTCTTT.

The chain recombines TRBV4-1 with TRBJ2-2; a possible D gene is TRBD1 (5 bases). Germline CDR1 reads MGHRA; CDR2 reads YSYEKL. The ends were cut back, 0 bases at V and 4 bases at J, with 6 bases in the middle. The CDR3 contains 14 residues. The CDR3 loop reads CASSQDQGTGELFF. Written as DNA, the CDR3 is TGCGCCAGCAGCCAAGACCAGGGCACCGGGGAGCTGTTTTTT.

The table lists this clonotype with a few counts. Mismatch with germline at one junction end may stem from a read error. The V call is TRBV7-2, the J call TRBJ2-5; D not certain. Germline CDR1 reads SGHTA; CDR2 reads FQGNSA. The CDR3 loop spans 11 amino acids. The CDR3 loop reads CASSFQEAQYF. The CDR3 coding sequence is TGTGCCAGCAGCTTTCAAGAGGCCCAGTACTTC. The full variable domain, rest sourced from reference TRBV7-2 and TRBJ2-5, is GAGVSQSPSNKVTEKGKDVELRCDPISGHTALYWYRQSLGQGLEFLIYFQGNSAPDKSGLPSDRFSAERTGGSVSTLTIQRTQQEDSAVYLCASSFQEAQYFGPGTRLLVL.

This sequence joins TRBV10-2 and TRBJ2-5; D not certain. V was pared by 4 bases and J by 5 bases, with 14 bases between. The CDR3 loop spans 14 amino acids. Germline-derived CDR1 and CDR2 are WSHSY and SAAADI. The CDR3 sequence is CASSGASTGETQYF. The CDR3 DNA sequence: TGCGCCAGCAGTGGGGCAAGCACCGGGGAGACCCAGTACTTC.

This clonotype was detected ten times or more. This chain joins TRBV20-1 and TRBJ1-6; D may be TRBD1 (5 bases). The CDR3 totals 14 residues. From germline, CDR1 is DFQATT and CDR2 SNEGSKA (reference sequence). Trimming pared 1 base from V and 6 bases from J, leaving 10 bases between. For the CDR3, the DNA is TGCAGTGCTAGAGCCGGGACCCTTAATTCACCCCTCCACTTT. Its translation: CSARAGTLNSPLHF.

This clonotype was found many times. V gene TRBV15 combines with J gene TRBJ2-5; D possibly corresponds to TRBD2 (5 bases). The CDR3 is made up of 14 amino acids. V was cut by 7 bases and J by 1 base, with 13 bases left in between. Germline CDR1 and CDR2: LNHNV and YYDKDF (reference sequence). CDR3 DNA: TGTGCCACCAATATAGAGGGCGGCCAAGAGACCCAGTACTTC. It is translated as CATNIEGGQETQYF. Based on the CDR3 plus reference TRBV15 and TRBJ2-5, the full variable domain is DAMVIQNPRYQVTQFGKPVTLSCSQTLNHNVMYWYQQKSSQAPKLLFHYYDKDFNNEADTPDNFQSRRPNTSFCFLDIRSPGLGDTAMYLCATNIEGGQETQYFGPGTRLLVL.

This chain connects TRBV4-3 to TRBJ1-4; D call uncertain. Trimming left V 0 bases short and J 0 bases short, with 8 bases between. The CDR3 length is 16 residues. The germline V gene has CDR1 LGHNA and CDR2 YSLEER. For the CDR3, the DNA is TGCGCCAGCAGCCAAGATCCAGCCTCAACTAATGAAAAACTGTTTTTT. It yields the protein CASSQDPASTNEKLFF.